The clone carrying this TCR beta chain has only one observation. Germline-derived CDR1 and CDR2 are SSHAT and FNYEAQ (reference sequence). Trimming at V came to 11 bases and at J to 2 bases, leaving 7 bases not matched to a gene. This CDR3 is 13 amino acids long. The data were obtained in a study of cytomegalovirus exposure and HLA in healthy donors. The PCR used 60 Vbeta and 13 Jbeta primers. Data came from immunoSEQ multiplex PCR; TCRdb stores just in-frame clones and leaves some out. The repertoire consists of 100,000 to 150,000 clones, with around 80% occurring once and the leading ten covering 2.5% to 3%.

This sequence joins TRBV7-7 and TRBJ2-3, with TRBD2 matching over 7 bases. The sequence was collected from a boy aged 2 to 10 in good health and CMV-seronegative. The sample comprised PBMCs. For the CDR3, the DNA is TGTGCCTCAGGGAGGGATCCCACAGATACGCAGTATTTT. Amino acid sequence: CASGRDPTDTQYF. The whole variable domain, filled in from reference TRBV7-7 and TRBJ2-3, reads GAGVSQSPRYKVTKRGQDVTLRCDPISSHATLYWYQQALGQGPEFLTYFNYEAQPDKSGLPSDRFSAERPEGSISTLTIQRTEQRDSAMYRCASGRDPTDTQYFGPGTRLTVL.